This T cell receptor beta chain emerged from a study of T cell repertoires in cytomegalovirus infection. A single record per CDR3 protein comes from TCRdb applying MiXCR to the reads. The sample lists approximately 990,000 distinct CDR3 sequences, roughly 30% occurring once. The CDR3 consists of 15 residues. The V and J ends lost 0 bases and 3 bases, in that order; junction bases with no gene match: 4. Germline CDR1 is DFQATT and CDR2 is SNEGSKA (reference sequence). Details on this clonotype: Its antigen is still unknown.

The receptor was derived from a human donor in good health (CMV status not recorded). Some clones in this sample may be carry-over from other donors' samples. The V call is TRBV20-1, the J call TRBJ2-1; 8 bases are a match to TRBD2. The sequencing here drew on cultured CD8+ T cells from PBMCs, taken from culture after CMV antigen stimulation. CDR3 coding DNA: TGCAGTGCTAGAGATAATAGCGGGGACTACAATGAGCAGTTCTTC. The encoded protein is CSARDNSGDYNEQFF.